Shown below are 22 T cell receptor beta chains from a single sample sequenced in a study of beta chain features in type 1 diabetes. As every portion of the isolated RNA was reverse transcribed, the sequencing read expressed TCRB transcripts. Assay used: immunoSEQ multiplex PCR; TCRdb lists only in-frame clones, some missing. The sample includes 200,000 to 300,000 clones, around 9.9% of them seen just once. Study outcomes and limitations: There was a moderate but significant shortening of TCRB CDR3s in all four CD4+ subsets of Type 1 diabetes patients.

These receptors' targets are unknown. The sample consisted of naive CD4+ T cells from blood. Receptors were obtained from a man aged 30-40 years with type 1 diabetes.

V is TRBV29-1 and J is TRBJ2-3; weak D call: TRBD2 (7 bases). This CDR3 has 12 residues. In germline, CDR1 is SQVTM, CDR2 ANQGSEA. Trimming shortened V by 6 bases and J by 6 bases, and 13 bases separated the two germline ends. CDR3 region: CSVQGRGDTQYF. Here the CDR3 DNA reads TGCAGCGTCCAAGGGAGGGGGGATACGCAGTATTTT.

In its sample, this clone was seen a few times. The chain recombines TRBV28 with TRBJ2-1, with D tentatively TRBD1 (5 bases). The V gene's germline CDR1 is MDHEN and CDR2 SYDVKM. Trimming left V 5 bases short and J 2 bases short, with 16 bases between. The CDR3 runs to 16 residues. The CDR3 is CASSPAAARAYNEQFF. CDR3 nucleotides: TGTGCCAGCAGTCCCGCGGCTGCCAGGGCCTACAATGAGCAGTTCTTC.

V gene TRBV11-1 combines with J gene TRBJ2-1, with a possible D match to TRBD1 (5 bases). This CDR3 region has 15 residues. Germline CDR1 SGHAT, CDR2 FQDESV (reference sequence). Trimming shortened V by 1 base and J by 0 bases, and 7 bases separated the two germline ends. CDR3 nucleotides: TGTGCCAGCAGCTTAGGGCAGGGCTCCTACAATGAGCAGTTCTTC. This translates into CASSLGQGSYNEQFF.

This clone was seen more than once but under ten times. The chain has TRBV18 and TRBJ1-1; possible D gene TRBD1, 6 bases. The germline V gene has CDR1 KGHSH and CDR2 LQKENI. The CDR3 runs to 14 residues. Trimming left V 4 bases short and J 3 bases short, with 12 bases between. The CDR3 protein is CASSLHRDDTEAFF. The DNA of the CDR3 is TGTGCCAGCTCACTTCACAGGGACGACACTGAAGCTTTCTTT.

The chain combines TRBV5-1 with TRBJ2-7; D may be TRBD2 (7 bases). Trimming took off 4 bases at V and 5 bases at J, with 19 bases between the two ends. CDR3 length equals 15 residues. The germline gives CDR1 SGHRS, CDR2 YFSETQ. The CDR3 loop is CASSPTGGGLDEQYF. The CDR3 DNA reads as TGCGCCAGCAGCCCGACGGGGGGCGGTTTGGACGAGCAGTACTTC.

This clone was seen a few times. The same CDR3 arises from other DNA sequences in this sample as well. The chain has TRBV7-9 and TRBJ2-7; 7 nucleotides line up with TRBD1. The trim removed 5 bases at V and 3 bases at J, leaving 1 base unmatched. Per the germline V gene, CDR1 is SEHNR and CDR2 is FQNEAQ (reference sequence). This CDR3 is 12 amino acids long. The CDR3 is CASSRQGYEQYF. The DNA of the CDR3 is TGTGCCAGCAGCCGACAGGGCTACGAGCAGTACTTC.

CDR3 sequence (DNA): TGTGCCAGCAGCTCCGGGACAGGGGACCCGCAGTACTTC. This sequence encodes CASSSGTGDPQYF. This rearrangement joins TRBV7-3 to TRBJ2-7; 10 positions match TRBD1. This CDR3 comprises 13 residues. With 4 bases clipped from V and 9 bases from J, the junction kept 6 bases outside the gene matches. CDR1 and CDR2 from the germline V gene are SGHTA and FQGTGA.

The genes are TRBV11-2 and TRBJ2-1, with 10 nucleotides matching TRBD2. The V and J ends lost 5 bases and 0 bases, in that order; junction bases with no gene match: 4. The CDR3 extends over 16 amino acids. Looked up from germline, CDR1 is SGHAT and CDR2 is FQNNGV. CDR3 sequence: CASSLRTSGSYNEQFF. DNA of the CDR3: TGTGCCAGCAGCCTCAGGACTAGCGGCTCCTACAATGAGCAGTTCTTC.

The V call is TRBV12-5, the J call TRBJ1-2, with a weak D call TRBD1 (5 bases). Trimming took 3 bases from V and 7 from J, leaving 9 bases between them. The CDR3 extends over 12 amino acids. CDR1 is LGHNT and CDR2 is FRNRAP in the germline V gene. This chain's CDR3 is CASGLGERGYTF. CDR3 sequence (DNA): TGTGCTAGTGGTTTAGGGGAACGTGGCTACACCTTC.

In this sample, this clone turned up a few times. The chain joins TRBV5-1 to TRBJ2-5; D is undetermined. This CDR3 has 14 amino acids. Germline CDR1 reads SGHRS; CDR2 reads YFSETQ. Trimming took 0 bases from V and 5 from J, leaving 11 bases between them. CDR3 residues: CASSLERVGETQYF. The CDR3 nucleotides are TGCGCCAGCAGCTTGGAACGGGTTGGGGAGACCCAGTACTTC.

There are a few counts of this clone. V usage is TRBV6-5 and J usage is TRBJ2-7; 10 bases map to TRBD1. The ends lost 2 bases at V and 3 bases at J; junction bases unmatched: 1. The length of the CDR3 is 14 residues. Germline V gene lookup returns CDR1 MNHEY and CDR2 SVGAGI. As DNA, the CDR3 is TGTGCCAGCAGTTACCGGGACAGGGGCTACGAGCAGTACTTC. This codes for CASSYRDRGYEQYF.

This clone turned up a few times. V gene TRBV2 combines with J gene TRBJ2-1; D uncertain. This CDR3 comprises 14 residues. The germline V gene encodes CDR1 SNHLY and CDR2 FYNNEI. Trimming removed 8 bases at V and 2 bases at J, with 13 bases between. This CDR3 is CASRPGEAYNEQFF. CDR3 DNA sequence: TGTGCCAGCCGACCCGGTGAGGCCTACAATGAGCAGTTCTTC. The full variable domain, with the rest looked up from reference TRBV2 and TRBJ2-1, is EPEVTQTPSHQVTQMGQEVILRCVPISNHLYFYWYRQILGQKVEFLVSFYNNEISEKSEIFDDQFSVERPDGSNFTLKIRSTKLEDSAMYFCASRPGEAYNEQFFGPGTRLTVL.

This clone has just a few counts. The V call is TRBV18, the J call TRBJ1-5; a weak D match, TRBD1 (5 bases). Germline V lookup: CDR1 KGHSH, CDR2 LQKENI. The CDR3 is 15 amino acids. Trimming left V 2 bases short and J 2 bases short, with 10 bases between. The CDR3 DNA reads TGTGCCAGCTCACCAATGGGGGGTGGCAATCAGCCCCAGCATTTT. Its protein is CASSPMGGGNQPQHF.

The chain combines TRBV29-1 with TRBJ1-4, with TRBD1 as a possible D gene (6 bases). Germline values: CDR1 SQVTM, CDR2 ANQGSEA. Trimming stripped 4 bases from V and 5 bases from J, with 11 bases between. This CDR3 is 13 amino acids long. CDR3 bases: TGCAGCGTTGTACAGGGTGGGAATGAAAAACTGTTTTTT. Translation: CSVVQGGNEKLFF.

This clone was seen a single time. CDR3: CASSRGTSGGDEQFF. In DNA, the CDR3 is TGTGCCAGCAGCCGAGGGACTAGCGGGGGGGATGAGCAGTTCTTC. The V gene is TRBV4-2, the J gene TRBJ2-1; 16 bases align to TRBD2. J lost 8 bases, V lost 4 bases, and 2 bases had no gene match. The germline V gene encodes CDR1 LGHNA and CDR2 YNFKEQ. This CDR3 region has 15 residues.

The CDR3 here is CASSLGAGGVYEQYF. The CDR3 region has the DNA TGTGCCAGCAGCTTAGGGGCAGGAGGGGTCTACGAGCAGTACTTC. This rearrangement joins TRBV7-6 to TRBJ2-7, with D tentatively TRBD2 (6 bases). The V end was cut by 1 base, the J end by 3 bases, with 13 bases between. The germline CDR1 and CDR2 sequences are SGHVS and FNYEAQ. CDR3 size: 15 residues.

There are a few counts of this clone. V and J are TRBV12-5 and TRBJ1-6, with D maybe TRBD1 (6 bases). Germline V CDR1 and CDR2: LGHNT, FRNRAP. V lost 7 bases and J 7 bases, leaving 14 bases between the germline ends. The CDR3 spans 14 residues. The CDR3 region is CASAGGQVNSPLHF. The CDR3, as DNA: TGTGCTAGTGCGGGGGGGCAGGTGAATTCACCCCTCCACTTT. The variable domain in full, with the rest retrieved from reference TRBV12-5 and TRBJ1-6, is DARVTQTPRHKVTEMGQEVTMRCQPILGHNTVFWYRQTMMQGLELLAYFRNRAPLDDSGMPKDRFSAEMPDATLATLKIQPSEPRDSAVYFCASAGGQVNSPLHFGNGTRLTVT.

V and J are TRBV28 and TRBJ2-4; maybe TRBD1 (6 bases). The CDR3 is made up of 16 amino acids. V gave up 7 bases and J gave up 9 bases, with 25 bases separating them. CDR1 and CDR2 (germline): MDHEN, SYDVKM. The DNA for the CDR3 is TGTGCCAGCAAACCAGGGGTAGTGGGACAACGTCGCATTCAGTACTTC. Translation: CASKPGVVGQRRIQYF.

V and J are TRBV5-1 and TRBJ1-6, with TRBD1 identical over 7 bases. Germline CDR1 is SGHRS and CDR2 is YFSETQ. V shed 4 bases and J 10 bases; nucleotides not matched to a gene: 5. The CDR3 has 13 amino acids. CDR3 nucleotide sequence: TGCGCCAGCAGCGCCAGGGGGGAATCACCCCTCCACTTT. It yields the protein CASSARGESPLHF.

The chain employs TRBV9 and TRBJ2-2, with no clear D. CDR1 is SGDLS and CDR2 is YYNGEE in the germline V gene. The CDR3 consists of 14 residues. The V end was cut by 0 bases, the J end by 7 bases, with 10 bases between. The CDR3 DNA is TGTGCCAGCAGCGTAGACAGTGGGCACGGGGAGCTGTTTTTT. This translates into CASSVDSGHGELFF.

The CDR3 nucleotides read TGTGCCAGCAGCCCCCGGGTTGGGACTTACGAGCAGTACTTC. Its translation: CASSPRVGTYEQYF. This chain uses TRBV7-9 with TRBJ2-7, with D possibly being TRBD2 (6 bases). There are 14 residues in the CDR3. The germline V and J ends were trimmed by 5 bases and 4 bases, with 15 bases remaining between them. Per the germline V gene, CDR1 is SEHNR and CDR2 is FQNEAQ (reference sequence).

The genes are TRBV7-2 and TRBJ1-5; D remains ambiguous. Germline loops: CDR1 SGHTA, CDR2 FQGNSA. V lost 4 bases and J 7 bases, leaving 14 bases between the germline ends. The CDR3 length is 14 residues. The CDR3 DNA reads TGTGCCAGCAGCTCCCAGGTGGCCGCCCAGCCCCAGCATTTT. Encoded protein: CASSSQVAAQPQHF. The full variable domain, its missing parts supplied by reference TRBV7-2 and TRBJ1-5, is GAGVSQSPSNKVTEKGKDVELRCDPISGHTALYWYRQSLGQGLEFLIYFQGNSAPDKSGLPSDRFSAERTGGSVSTLTIQRTQQEDSAVYLCASSSQVAAQPQHFGDGTRLSIL.